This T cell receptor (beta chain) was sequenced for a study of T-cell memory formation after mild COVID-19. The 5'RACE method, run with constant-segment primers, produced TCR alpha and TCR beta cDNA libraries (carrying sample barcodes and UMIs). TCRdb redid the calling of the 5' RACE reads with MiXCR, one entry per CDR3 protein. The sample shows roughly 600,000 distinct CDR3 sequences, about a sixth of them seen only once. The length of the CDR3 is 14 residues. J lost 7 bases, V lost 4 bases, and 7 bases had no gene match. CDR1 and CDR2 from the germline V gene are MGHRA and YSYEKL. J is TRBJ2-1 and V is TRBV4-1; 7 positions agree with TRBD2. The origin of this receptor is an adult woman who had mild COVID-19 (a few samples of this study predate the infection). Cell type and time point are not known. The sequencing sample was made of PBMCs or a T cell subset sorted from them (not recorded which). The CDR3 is CASSLTGEGNEQFF. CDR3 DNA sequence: TGCGCCAGCAGCCTGACGGGGGAGGGGAATGAGCAGTTCTTC.